Listed here are 2 T cell receptor beta chains from one sample, sequenced in a study of liver allograft versus peripheral blood T cells. Study overall: What was compared were the T cell receptor repertoires in transplanted livers and those in the peripheral blood of recipients.

TCRdb redid the calling of the reads with MiXCR, one entry per CDR3 protein. The sample carries about 14,000 distinct CDR3 sequences, about a fifth recorded once. Receptors were obtained from a human patient who had a liver transplant. Certain T cells may be donor cells from the graft.

Judged by abundance, this clonotype is medium-sized. The chain recombines TRBV10-3 with TRBJ1-2; tentatively, D is TRBD1 (5 bases). The V end lost 3 bases, the J end lost 0 bases, and 17 bases lay between the germline ends. Germline loops: CDR1 ENHRY, CDR2 SYGVKD. The CDR3 loop spans 17 amino acids. In nucleotides, the CDR3 is TGTGCCATCAGTGATCTTGGCAGGGTAGGAGCTAACTATGGCTACACCTTC. Its translation: CAISDLGRVGANYGYTF.

This clonotype occurred a few times. The chain carries TRBV9 and TRBJ2-5, with 8 nucleotides matching TRBD1. CDR1 and CDR2 from the germline V gene are SGDLS and YYNGEE. The junction had 17 bases not matched to a gene; V was cut back by 0 bases and J by 4 bases. There are 19 residues in the CDR3. The CDR3 spells CASSVAPISGGADAETQYF. As DNA, the CDR3 is TGTGCCAGCAGCGTAGCCCCTATATCAGGGGGCGCGGATGCAGAGACCCAGTACTTC.